This TCR beta chain emerged from a study of blood T cell repertoires in COVID-19. Across the study: PBMCs, B-cell-depleted T cells, or T cells were the source of the cDNA or gDNA that made up the material.

Seattle-derived patients entered the study during active infection and were followed longitudinally. Using immunoSEQ multiplex PCR, the repertoire was profiled, and TCRdb retains in-frame clones only, with some absent. Among about 180,000 clones listed, roughly four fifths were seen once. Germline CDR1 SEHNR, CDR2 FQNEAQ (reference sequence). CDR3 length equals 14 residues. V lost 4 bases and J lost 5, with 14 bases in between. The receptor's source is a woman in her 70s with COVID-19, enrolled during active disease. The chain carries TRBV7-9 and TRBJ1-1, with D maybe TRBD1 (6 bases). The specimen was peripheral blood. In DNA, the CDR3 is TGTGCCAGCAGCTCCCACAGGGTGCGGACTGAAGCTTTCTTT. This codes for CASSSHRVRTEAFF. The entire variable domain, with the rest obtained from reference TRBV7-9 and TRBJ1-1, is as follows: DTGVSQNPRHKITKRGQNVTFRCDPISEHNRLYWYRQTLGQGPEFLTYFQNEAQLEKSRLLSDRFSAERPKGSFSTLEIQRTEQGDSAMYLCASSSHRVRTEAFFGQGTRLTVV.